Detailed here is one T cell receptor beta chain. There is no known antigen for this receptor. Base qualities are not provided; no much larger clone lies one nucleotide away. From the cysteine up to the phenylalanine, the CDR3 has a length of 14 residues. Left in the record is the CDR3 DNA by itself, 42 bases read in frame from the first base. V is shortened by 4 bases, J by 5 bases, and the region joining them spans 15 bases. CDR1 and CDR2 are drawn from the germline V gene (reference sequence): SEHNR, FQNEAQ. Patients with ophthalmopathy had moderately to severely active disease, with a Clinical Activity Score of 3 or more, a NOSPECS grade of 4 or more, and a disease duration of less than 3 months. Patients were excluded if they had other autoimmune diseases, uncontrolled infections, pregnancy or lactation. Diagnosis was based on clinical symptoms, serum thyroxine, TRAb, thyroid ultrasound and orbital computed tomography. Ficoll-Paque density gradient centrifugation was used to isolate PBMCs from about 9 ml of fresh peripheral blood. Trizol reagent was used to extract the total RNA, and its quality was then checked on an Agilent 2100 Bioanalyzer.

The data were obtained in a study of Graves' ophthalmopathy and Graves' hyperthyroidism listed by TCRdb under 2018. In terms of the full investigation: Peripheral blood was collected before any treatment was given, at the time of initial diagnosis. Following sampling, methimazole starting at 30 mg daily was administered to hyperthyroidism patients, and high-dose intravenous methylprednisolone was administered to ophthalmopathy patients. In total, approximately 130 blood samples were TCR-sequenced: some 40 ophthalmopathy, under 85 hyperthyroidism and about 17 hyperthyroidism-to-ophthalmopathy patients. T-cell repertoires of thyroid tissue and blood were compared in over 5 hyperthyroidism patients. TCR beta repertoire signatures were used to distinguish Graves' ophthalmopathy from Graves' hyperthyroidism and to predict progression to ophthalmopathy. To explore V-J signatures that separate ophthalmopathy from hyperthyroidism, a discovery set of more than 95 patients was enrolled, consisting of fewer than 45 with ophthalmopathy and about 60 with stable hyperthyroidism. An independent validation cohort was composed of approximately 18 hyperthyroidism patients and approximately 15 patients who later progressed from hyperthyroidism to ophthalmopathy. The investigation overall reported the following: The 13-signature model separated ophthalmopathy from stable hyperthyroidism with approximately 90% sensitivity and just under 84% specificity in cross-validation, and 80%/75% in the test set. In validation, the model predicted ophthalmopathy progression with about 70% sensitivity and 72.22% specificity; some 13 predicted patients were CT-confirmed with GO in a median of 6.5 months. No statistical method was used to set the sample size in advance, and the investigators knew which group each participant was assigned to. Among expanded thyroid clonotypes with frequency above 0.001, most also showed up in blood, which suggests that blood repertoires may reflect the thyroid immune response.

For repertoire sequencing, the TCR beta CDR3 regions were amplified from RNA transcripts. A first-round RT-PCR used HTBI primers with the Qiagen OneStep RT-PCR kit, followed by a second-round multiplex PCR, size selection and purification. The libraries underwent paired-end sequencing with 100 bp reads on an Illumina HiSeq2000. In the paper's pipeline: Reads were processed with SOAPnuke, discarding reads with adapters, uncalled bases, mean Phred below 15, or no exact constant-primer or identifier match. COPE v1.2.5 was used to merge high-quality paired reads. Unique nucleotide sequences were defined as clonotypes and aligned to IMGT TRB V, D and J references using MiTCR v1.1. The analysis was limited to V-J combinations with a frequency above 0.0001, which together covered over 98% of repertoires. A TCR clonal expansion and chaos score per V-J combination was defined as the ratio of F50 clonal expansion to chaos observed in the TCRdist matrix. Welch's t-statistics and random forest were used to narrow the features down to around twelve V-J combinations, which were then fed into a naive Bayes classifier. The similarity between thyroid and blood repertoires was quantified using the Morisita-Horn index. TCRdb itself trimmed the public reads at Q25 with fastp, ran MiXCR and retained productive beta chains. Every CDR3 protein is listed once, alongside the most common genes and DNA of its rows. Clone size and V and J calls follow TCRdb, not the original study. The sample has approximately 640,000 distinct CDR3 sequences on record, over 40% of them singletons. The biggest ten clones account for over 2.5% of the sample.

The source material was peripheral blood. The rearrangement combines TRBV7-9 with TRBJ2-7; matching of 6 bases hints at TRBD1 as the D gene. The clonotype originates from an adult man with Graves' ophthalmopathy. CDR3 protein: CASSSHRGSDEQYF. The sequenced DNA is TGTGCCAGCAGCTCGCATAGGGGGAGCGACGAGCAGTACTTC.